This T cell receptor beta chain was identified during a study of T cell responses to AZD1222 COVID-19 vaccine (dated by TCRdb to the early 2020s). Study-level background: AZD1222 recipients given second doses at about 4 weeks or at about 12 weeks were pooled, since spike-specific TCR depth and breadth were not found to differ between the two schedules. A total of about 240 trial participants underwent TCR sequencing, of whom 207 received two doses of AZD1222 and about 25 received two doses of the MenACWY control vaccine. Trial participants were enrolled by age into 18-55, 56-69 and 70-plus year subgroups, with approximately 160, 26 and 62 TCR-sequenced participants respectively. On the study overall, not on this receptor specifically: Because no samples from the day 14 peak response were available, repertoires could be characterized only after the peak T cell response. In the small 56-69-year group, the increase in depth fell short of significance, most likely because of low power. After two AZD1222 doses, spike-specific TCR breadth and depth were significantly higher than at day 0 and than in MenACWY recipients. Epitopes outside the regions mutated in the B.1.351 and B.1.1.7 variants were reportedly recognized by nearly half of the unique spike-specific TCRs. Participants were mostly white British, with more females than males. The authors suggested clonal diversity may have been underestimated. Conclusions about previously exposed vaccinees are limited, since just 5 or 6 AZD1222 recipients were seropositive for SARS-CoV-2 at baseline. Vaccine-associated CD4 TCRs spanned the whole spike protein, with dominant responses in regions 160-218 and 743-854.

The CDR3 holds 15 amino acids from the cysteine to the phenylalanine. The DNA shown is the 45-base CDR3, in frame from base 1. V and J are truncated by 1 base and 2 bases respectively, leaving an intervening sequence of 11 bases. In the germline V gene, CDR1 corresponds to LGHNA and CDR2 to YSLEER. The sample's time point label, decoded: baseline before first vaccination. Vaccinee samples were obtained from the UK trials COV001 and COV002, which included a single-blind randomized controlled phase 2/3 trial of AZD1222 (ChAdOx1 nCoV-19) in healthy adults. Trial participant PBMC samples were collected at day 0 and day 28 after the second dose for TCRbeta chain sequencing. The CDR3 regions of human TCRbeta chains were analyzed by immunosequencing. As for the authors' bioinformatics: Repertoire TCRs were matched against a reference library of SARS-CoV-2-specific TCRs generated with the MIRA antigen-specificity platform. Breadth meant the fraction of unique TCRs that were SARS-CoV-2-associated, whereas depth meant the fraction of total T cells that were SARS-CoV-2-associated. Each spike-specific TCR was assigned to its reactive spike region and to a CD4 or CD8 class using the MIRA data. Log10-transformed breadth and depth values were compared by one-way ANOVA with Sidak's multiple comparisons tests. TCRdb mirrors the immuneACCESS table, restricted to in-frame sequences. Some clones are absent from its copies; in checked studies, under half trace to an unresolved V gene, and the reason for the others is unknown. V, J and clone size derive from that table, while D and trimming were established from the DNA sequence. The sample table shows 70,000 or so clones, and roughly 84% are seen once. Together, the top ten hold 24% of the sample.

Notes on this clone: The clone's antigen remains unknown. The sample holds no much larger clone one base away, and base qualities are not on file.

The chain is assembled from TRBV4-3 and TRBJ1-2; a weak D assignment points to TRBD1 (6 bases agree). The sample here was peripheral blood, taken on day 0 of AZD1222 vaccination. The clonotype was recovered from an adult in good health. This receptor has the CDR3 CASSQGQGSNYGYTF. In nucleotide form, the sequence is TGCGCCAGCAGCCAAGGGCAGGGGAGCAACTATGGCTACACCTTC.